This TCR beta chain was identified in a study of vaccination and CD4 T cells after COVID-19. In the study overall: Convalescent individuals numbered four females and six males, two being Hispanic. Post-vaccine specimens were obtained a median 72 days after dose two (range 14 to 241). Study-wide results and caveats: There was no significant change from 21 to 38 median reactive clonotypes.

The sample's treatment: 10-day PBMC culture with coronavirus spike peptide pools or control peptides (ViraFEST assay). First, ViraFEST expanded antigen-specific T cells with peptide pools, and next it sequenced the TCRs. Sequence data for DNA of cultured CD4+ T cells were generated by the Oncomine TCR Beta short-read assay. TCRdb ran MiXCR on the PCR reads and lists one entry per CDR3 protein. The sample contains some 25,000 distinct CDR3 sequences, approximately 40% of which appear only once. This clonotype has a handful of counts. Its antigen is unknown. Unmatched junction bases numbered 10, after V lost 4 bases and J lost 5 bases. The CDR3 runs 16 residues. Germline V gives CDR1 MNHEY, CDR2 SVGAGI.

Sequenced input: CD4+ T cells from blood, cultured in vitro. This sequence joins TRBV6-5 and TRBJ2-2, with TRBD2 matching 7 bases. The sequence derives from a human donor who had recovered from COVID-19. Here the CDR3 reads CASSSLSGRGTGELFF. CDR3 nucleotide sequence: TGTGCCAGCAGTTCCCTATCAGGGCGGGGGACCGGGGAGCTGTTTTTT.